What follows describes a single TCR beta chain. The data were obtained in a study of blood T cell repertoires in COVID-19. Turning to the study itself: Samples came from the United States, Italy and Spain, spanning acute and convalescent COVID-19. Sample material is recorded as cDNA or gDNA derived from T cells, B-cell-depleted T cells, or PBMCs.

Original analysis: Estimation of nucleated cell counts relied on the amplification of reference gene primers. Method: immunoSEQ multiplex PCR; TCRdb's copy keeps in-frame clones and lacks some. The D gene and trimming were derived from the DNA, and the V and J assignments and clone size from that table. This table has 200,000 or so clones, approximately 80% appearing once. The germline gives CDR1 MNHEY, CDR2 SVGAGI. The CDR3 is 15 amino acids. Unmatched junction bases numbered 2, after V lost 0 bases and J lost 3 bases. The sequence came from a human donor with acute or convalescent COVID-19. The donor label of this sample is uncertain. The chain is built from TRBV6-5 and TRBJ2-7; TRBD2 aligns across 10 bases. Sequenced material: peripheral blood. CDR3 in DNA: TGTGCCAGCAGTTACTCAACTAGCGGGAACTACGAGCAGTACTTC. This gives the protein CASSYSTSGNYEQYF.